A selection of T cell receptor beta chains follows, all from one sample in a study of T cells after yellow fever vaccination. TCRdb fed the 5' RACE reads into MiXCR, producing one record per CDR3 protein. The table includes 300,000 to 400,000 distinct CDR3 sequences, roughly a tenth detected once. The specimen was CD4+ T cells sorted from PBMCs, collected 45 days after the yellow fever booster vaccination. These receptors were collected from a man aged 18 to 29 who received the YFV17D yellow fever vaccine. Both conserved end residues are part of each CDR3. The D gene is left open where the match is weak. Size is omitted from some rows. Given values are once, few, many or a class for expanded clones.

J gene,D gene,V gene,clone size,CDR3 DNA,CDR3 protein
TRBJ2-5,TRBD2,TRBV7-8,few,TGTGCCAGCAGCTTTTATAGGGCTAGCGGGGGCCGAGAGACCCAGTACTTC,CASSFYRASGGRETQYF
TRBJ2-5,-,TRBV27,-,TGTGCCAGCAGTTTGAACGGGGGTCCCCAAGAGACCCAGTACTTC,CASSLNGGPQETQYF
TRBJ1-2,-,TRBV6-5,-,TGTGCCAGCAGTCCCGTTCCACCGAGGGGCTACACCTTC,CASSPVPPRGYTF
TRBJ1-2,-,TRBV28,-,TGTGCCAGCAGTTCCTCGGGGATTGGGGATGATGGCTACACCTTC,CASSSSGIGDDGYTF
TRBJ2-5,TRBD2,TRBV6-6,few,TGTGCCAGCAGGCCAAAGGGACTAGGGGCGGAGACCCAGTACTTC,CASRPKGLGAETQYF
TRBJ1-1,-,TRBV5-1,-,TGCGCCAGCAGGAGGGACATGAACACTGAAGCTTTCTTT,CASRRDMNTEAFF
TRBJ1-1,-,TRBV20-1,many,TGCAGTGCTAAATTGGGCGCTTTGAACACTGAAGCTTTCTTT,CSAKLGALNTEAFF
TRBJ2-2,TRBD1,TRBV27,-,TGTGCCAGCTCAGGACAGGGGGCGACCGGGGAGCTGTTTTTT,CASSGQGATGELFF
TRBJ1-1,-,TRBV5-5,few,TGTGCCAGCAGCTTGGAGAAGGCTGAAGCTTTCTTT,CASSLEKAEAFF
TRBJ2-2,-,TRBV7-9,many,TGTGCCAGCAGGACAGGAGACACCGGGGAGCTGTTTTTT,CASRTGDTGELFF
TRBJ2-5,TRBD2,TRBV5-1,many,TGCGCCAGCAGCTTGGGATCACTAGCGGGGGCCCAAGAGACCCAGTACTTC,CASSLGSLAGAQETQYF
TRBJ1-1,TRBD1,TRBV3-1,-,TGTGCCAGCAGCCAAGGAGACTTAGGGGGCGCTGAAGCTTTCTTT,CASSQGDLGGAEAFF
TRBJ2-1,TRBD2,TRBV18,few,TGTGCCAGCTCACCGGGACTAGCGCTGTCCTACAATGAGCAGTTCTTC,CASSPGLALSYNEQFF
TRBJ2-3,-,TRBV5-1,many,TGCGCCAGCAGCAGTACAGGTTTTCTTACAGATACGCAGTATTTT,CASSSTGFLTDTQYF
TRBJ1-1,TRBD1,TRBV15,-,TGTGCCACCAGCATTGACAGGGGGATCATGAACACTGAAGCTTTCTTT,CATSIDRGIMNTEAFF
TRBJ2-5,-,TRBV6-6,many,TGTGCCAGCAGTCAGGACGCAGAGACCCAGTACTTC,CASSQDAETQYF
TRBJ2-3,-,TRBV2,-,TGTGCCAGCAAGGCCTTGGAAAGCACAGATACGCAGTATTTT,CASKALESTDTQYF
TRBJ1-5,TRBD1,TRBV19,few,TGTGCCAGTAGTATAGGACAGGGACGGCCCCAGCCCCAGCATTTT,CASSIGQGRPQPQHF
TRBJ2-3,-,TRBV20-1,-,TGCAGTGCTAGAGACTCTCGCGGTTCGGATACGCAGTATTTT,CSARDSRGSDTQYF
TRBJ2-2,TRBD1,TRBV9,few,TGTGCCAGCAGCGGGACAGGGTGGGTCACCGGGGAGCTGTTTTTT,CASSGTGWVTGELFF
TRBJ1-1,-,TRBV6-5,-,TGTGCCAGCAGTTACTCGCGGTTCGGGGGAGGGAGCACTGAAGCTTTCTTT,CASSYSRFGGGSTEAFF
TRBJ2-3,-,TRBV9,many,TGTGCCAGCAGCGTAGATAGAGATACGCAGTATTTT,CASSVDRDTQYF
TRBJ2-3,TRBD2,TRBV10-3,few,TGTGCCATCAGTGACCCGGGGGGAAGCACAGATACGCAGTATTTT,CAISDPGGSTDTQYF
TRBJ2-3,-,TRBV28,few,TGTGCCAGCAGTTTTTCTAGCGTGACAGATACGCAGTATTTT,CASSFSSVTDTQYF
TRBJ2-3,-,TRBV5-6,few,TGTGCCAGCACCTCAGAGGGAAATACGCAGTATTTT,CASTSEGNTQYF
TRBJ1-2,-,TRBV27,few,TGTGCCAGCAGTTTCCGGGGGGCTAACCGAAAAACTAACTATGGCTACACCTTC,CASSFRGANRKTNYGYTF